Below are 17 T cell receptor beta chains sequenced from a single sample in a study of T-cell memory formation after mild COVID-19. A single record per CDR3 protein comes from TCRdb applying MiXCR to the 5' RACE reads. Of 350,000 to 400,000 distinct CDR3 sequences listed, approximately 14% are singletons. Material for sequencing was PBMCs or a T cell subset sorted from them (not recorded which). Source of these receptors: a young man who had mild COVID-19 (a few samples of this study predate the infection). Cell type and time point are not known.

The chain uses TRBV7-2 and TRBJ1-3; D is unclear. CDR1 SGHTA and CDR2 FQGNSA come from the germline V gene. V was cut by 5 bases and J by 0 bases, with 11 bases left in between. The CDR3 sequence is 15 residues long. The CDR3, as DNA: TGTGCCAGCAGCCGAGACCGGAGCTCTGGAAACACCATATATTTT. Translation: CASSRDRSSGNTIYF. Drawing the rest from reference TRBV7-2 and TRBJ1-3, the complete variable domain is GAGVSQSPSNKVTEKGKDVELRCDPISGHTALYWYRQSLGQGLEFLIYFQGNSAPDKSGLPSDRFSAERTGGSVSTLTIQRTQQEDSAVYLCASSRDRSSGNTIYFGEGSWLTVV.

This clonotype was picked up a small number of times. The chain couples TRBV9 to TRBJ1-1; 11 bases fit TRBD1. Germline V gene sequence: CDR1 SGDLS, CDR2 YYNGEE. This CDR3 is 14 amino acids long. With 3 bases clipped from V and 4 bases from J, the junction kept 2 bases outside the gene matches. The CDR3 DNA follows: TGTGCCAGCAGCGGAGGGACAGGGGGCACTGAAGCTTTCTTT. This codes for CASSGGTGGTEAFF.

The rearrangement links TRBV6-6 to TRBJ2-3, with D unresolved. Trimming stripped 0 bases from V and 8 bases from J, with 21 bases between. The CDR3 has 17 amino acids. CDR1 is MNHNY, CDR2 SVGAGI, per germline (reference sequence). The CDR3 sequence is CASSYSAPRFDAGTQYF. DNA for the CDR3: TGTGCCAGCAGTTACTCGGCGCCCCGGTTCGACGCCGGTACGCAGTATTTT.

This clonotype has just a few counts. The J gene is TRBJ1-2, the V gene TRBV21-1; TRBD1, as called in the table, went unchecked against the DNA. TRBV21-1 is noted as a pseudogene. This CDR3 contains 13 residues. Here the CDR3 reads CASSRELGDRYTF. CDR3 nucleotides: TGTGCCAGCAGCAGGGAATTAGGGGACCGCTACACCTTC.

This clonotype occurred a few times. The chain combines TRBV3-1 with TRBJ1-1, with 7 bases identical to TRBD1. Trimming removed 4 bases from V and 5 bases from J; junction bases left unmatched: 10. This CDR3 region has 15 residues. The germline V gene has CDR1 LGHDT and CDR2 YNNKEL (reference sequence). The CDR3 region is CASSLQLGQLTEAFF. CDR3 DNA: TGTGCCAGCAGCCTTCAACTGGGACAGTTGACTGAAGCTTTCTTT.

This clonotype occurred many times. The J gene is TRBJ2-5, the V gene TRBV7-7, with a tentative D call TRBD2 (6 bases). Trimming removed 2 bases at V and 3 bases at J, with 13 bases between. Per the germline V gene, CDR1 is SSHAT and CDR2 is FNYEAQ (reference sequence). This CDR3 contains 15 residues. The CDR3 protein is CASSLRRGSEETQYF. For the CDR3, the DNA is TGTGCCAGCAGCTTACGCCGGGGGTCCGAAGAGACCCAGTACTTC.

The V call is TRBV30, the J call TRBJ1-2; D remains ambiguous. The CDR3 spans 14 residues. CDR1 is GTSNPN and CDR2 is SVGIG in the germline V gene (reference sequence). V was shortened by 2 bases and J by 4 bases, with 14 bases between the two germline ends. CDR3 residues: CAWSPQERAYGYTF. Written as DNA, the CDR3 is TGTGCCTGGAGTCCGCAGGAGCGGGCCTATGGCTACACCTTC. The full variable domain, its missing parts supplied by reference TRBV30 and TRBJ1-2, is SQTIHQWPATLVQPVGSPLSLECTVEGTSNPNLYWYRQAAGRGLQLLFYSVGIGQISSEVPQNLSASRPQDRQFILSSKKLLLSDSGFYLCAWSPQERAYGYTFGSGTRLTVV.

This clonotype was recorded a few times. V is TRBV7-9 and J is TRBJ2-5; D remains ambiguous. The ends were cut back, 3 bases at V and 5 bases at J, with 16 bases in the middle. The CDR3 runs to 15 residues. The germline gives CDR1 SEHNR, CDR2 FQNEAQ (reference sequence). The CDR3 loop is CASSFLLPEMETQYF. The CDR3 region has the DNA TGTGCCAGCAGCTTTTTACTCCCCGAAATGGAGACCCAGTACTTC.

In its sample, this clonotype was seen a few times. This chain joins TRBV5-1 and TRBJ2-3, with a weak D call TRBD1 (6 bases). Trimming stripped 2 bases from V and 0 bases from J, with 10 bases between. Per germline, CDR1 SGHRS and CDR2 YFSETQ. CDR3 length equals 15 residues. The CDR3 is CASSLPGQSTDTQYF. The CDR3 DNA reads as TGCGCCAGCAGCTTACCTGGACAGAGCACAGATACGCAGTATTTT.

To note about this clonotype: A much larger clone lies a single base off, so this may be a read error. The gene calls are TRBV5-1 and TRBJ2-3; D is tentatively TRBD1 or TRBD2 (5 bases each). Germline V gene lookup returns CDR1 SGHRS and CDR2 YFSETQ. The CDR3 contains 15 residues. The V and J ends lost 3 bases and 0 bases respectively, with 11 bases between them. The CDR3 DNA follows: TGCGCCAGCAGCTGGAGTGGGACGAGCACAGATACGCAGTATTTT. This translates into CASSWSGTSTDTQYF.

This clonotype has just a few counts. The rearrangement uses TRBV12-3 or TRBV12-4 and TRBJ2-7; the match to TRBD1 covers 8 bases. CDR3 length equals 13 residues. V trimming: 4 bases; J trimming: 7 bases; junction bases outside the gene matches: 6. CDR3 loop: CASSYTGTGEQYV. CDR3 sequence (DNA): TGTGCCAGCAGTTATACCGGGACAGGAGAGCAGTACGTC.

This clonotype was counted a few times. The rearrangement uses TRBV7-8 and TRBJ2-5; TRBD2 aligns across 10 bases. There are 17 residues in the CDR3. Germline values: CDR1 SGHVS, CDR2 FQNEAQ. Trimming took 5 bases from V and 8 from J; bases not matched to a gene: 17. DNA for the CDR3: TGTGCCAGCAGCCTAAGACTAGCGGGTGCGAGGGGTGAAACCCAGTACTTC. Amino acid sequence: CASSLRLAGARGETQYF. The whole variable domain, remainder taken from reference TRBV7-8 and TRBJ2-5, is GAGVSQSPRYKVAKRGQDVALRCDPISGHVSLFWYQQALGQGPEFLTYFQNEAQLDKSGLPSDRFFAERPEGSVSTLKIQRTQQEDSAVYLCASSLRLAGARGETQYFGPGTRLLVL.

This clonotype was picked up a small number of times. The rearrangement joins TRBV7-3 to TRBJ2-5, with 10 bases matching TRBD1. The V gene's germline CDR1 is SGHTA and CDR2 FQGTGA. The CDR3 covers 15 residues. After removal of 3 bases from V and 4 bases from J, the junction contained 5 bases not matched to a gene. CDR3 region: CASSLTGTGVETQYF. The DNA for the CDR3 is TGTGCCAGCAGCTTGACCGGGACAGGGGTAGAGACCCAGTACTTC.

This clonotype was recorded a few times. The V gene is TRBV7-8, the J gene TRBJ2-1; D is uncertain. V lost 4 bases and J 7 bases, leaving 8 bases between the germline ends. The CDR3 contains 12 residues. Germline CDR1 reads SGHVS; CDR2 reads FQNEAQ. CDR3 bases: TGTGCCAGCAGCTCATTCGTAAATGAGCAGTTCTTC. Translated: CASSSFVNEQFF.

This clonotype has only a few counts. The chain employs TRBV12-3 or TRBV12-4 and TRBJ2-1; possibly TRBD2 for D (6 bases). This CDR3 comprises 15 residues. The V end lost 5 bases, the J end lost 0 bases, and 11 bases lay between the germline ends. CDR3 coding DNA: TGTGCCAGCAGTCCCGCCGGGAGCTCCTACAATGAGCAGTTCTTC. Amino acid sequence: CASSPAGSSYNEQFF.

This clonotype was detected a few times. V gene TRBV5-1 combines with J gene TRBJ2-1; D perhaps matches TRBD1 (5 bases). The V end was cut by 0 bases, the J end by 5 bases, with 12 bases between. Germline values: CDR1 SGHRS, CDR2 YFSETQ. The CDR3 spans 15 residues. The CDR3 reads CASSLEGRANNEQFF. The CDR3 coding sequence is TGCGCCAGCAGCTTGGAGGGCAGGGCGAACAATGAGCAGTTCTTC.

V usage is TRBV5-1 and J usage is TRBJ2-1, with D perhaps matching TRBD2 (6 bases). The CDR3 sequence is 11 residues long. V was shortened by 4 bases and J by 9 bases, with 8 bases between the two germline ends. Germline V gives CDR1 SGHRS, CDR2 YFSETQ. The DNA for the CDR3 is TGCGCCAGCAGCGGGGGGACTGAGCAGTTCTTC. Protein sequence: CASSGGTEQFF.